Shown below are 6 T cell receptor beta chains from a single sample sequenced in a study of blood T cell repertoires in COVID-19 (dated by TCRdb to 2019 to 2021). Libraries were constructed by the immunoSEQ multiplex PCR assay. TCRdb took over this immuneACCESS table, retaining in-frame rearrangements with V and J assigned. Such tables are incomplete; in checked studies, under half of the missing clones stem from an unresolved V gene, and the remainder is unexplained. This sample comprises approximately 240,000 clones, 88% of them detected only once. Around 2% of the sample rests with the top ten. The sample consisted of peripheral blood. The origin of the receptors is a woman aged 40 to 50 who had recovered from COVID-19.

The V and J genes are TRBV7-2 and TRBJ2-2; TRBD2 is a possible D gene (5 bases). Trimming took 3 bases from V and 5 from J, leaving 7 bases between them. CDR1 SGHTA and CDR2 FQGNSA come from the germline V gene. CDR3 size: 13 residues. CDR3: CASSFRGTGELFF. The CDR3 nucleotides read TGTGCCAGCAGCTTTCGGGGAACCGGGGAGCTGTTTTTT.

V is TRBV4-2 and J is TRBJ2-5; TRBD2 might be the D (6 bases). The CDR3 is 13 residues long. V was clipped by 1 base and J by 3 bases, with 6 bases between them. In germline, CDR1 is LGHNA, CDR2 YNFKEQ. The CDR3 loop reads CASSQGREETQYF. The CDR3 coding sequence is TGTGCCAGCAGCCAAGGGAGGGAAGAGACCCAGTACTTC.

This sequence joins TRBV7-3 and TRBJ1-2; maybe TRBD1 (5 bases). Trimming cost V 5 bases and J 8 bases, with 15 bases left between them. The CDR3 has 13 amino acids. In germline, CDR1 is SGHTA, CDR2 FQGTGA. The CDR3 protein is CASSLDGGKGYTF. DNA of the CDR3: TGTGCCAGCAGCCTAGACGGGGGGAAAGGCTACACCTTC.

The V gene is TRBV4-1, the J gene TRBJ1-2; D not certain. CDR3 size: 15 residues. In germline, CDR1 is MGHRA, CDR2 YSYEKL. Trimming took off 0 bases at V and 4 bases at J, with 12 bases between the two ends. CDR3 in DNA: TGCGCCAGCAGCCAAGAGGCAGAGCGGGGCTATGGCTACACCTTC. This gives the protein CASSQEAERGYGYTF.

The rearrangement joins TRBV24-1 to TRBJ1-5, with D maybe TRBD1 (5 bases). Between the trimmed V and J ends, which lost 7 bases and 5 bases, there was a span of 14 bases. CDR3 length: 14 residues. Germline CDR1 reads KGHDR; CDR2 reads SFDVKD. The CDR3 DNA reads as TGTGCCACCAGGGGGGGTGGGGTGGATCAGCCCCAGCATTTT. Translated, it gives CATRGGGVDQPQHF.

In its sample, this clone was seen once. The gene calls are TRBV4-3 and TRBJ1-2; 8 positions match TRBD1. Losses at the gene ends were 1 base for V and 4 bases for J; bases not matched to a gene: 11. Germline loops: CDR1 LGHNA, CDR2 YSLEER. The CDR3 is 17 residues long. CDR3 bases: TGCGCCAGCAGCCAAGCCTCAACAGGGGGAGCGGGCTATGGCTACACCTTC. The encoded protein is CASSQASTGGAGYGYTF.